The clone carrying this T cell receptor (beta chain) was recorded at least ten times. No antigen is known for it. Per the authors' pipeline: What underpinned the distant-metastasis classifier for papillary thyroid cancer was the set of CDR3 differences across clinicopathological groups. TCRdb re-analyzed the PCR reads using MiXCR. The V and J calls and clone size come from TCRdb's table, not from the authors' own analysis. Here the sample spans 30,000 to 40,000 clones, roughly a sixth being singletons. The entry originates in a study of metastatic and nonmetastatic thyroid tumors. The overall study: It was across blood and tumor or nodule tissue from malignant and benign thyroid patients that repertoires were compared.

Germline values: CDR1 MGHRA, CDR2 YSYEKL. Trimming at V came to 0 bases and at J to 7 bases, leaving 5 bases not matched to a gene. The CDR3 consists of 15 residues. Every patient was untreated before thyroid surgery. General study points: Reports indicated that malignant thyroid tumors showed significantly higher TCR beta diversity than benign nodules did, in blood and tumor.

The rearrangement joins TRBV4-1 to TRBJ2-1; 8 nucleotides align to TRBD2. This TCR came from a male donor with papillary thyroid cancer or a benign thyroid nodule (not recorded which). Some clones in this sample may be carry-over from other donors' samples. Sequencing was done on a sample of blood. CDR3 DNA: TGCGCCAGCAGCCAAGAGAAGCGGGGGAATAATGAGCAGTTCTTC. Its protein is CASSQEKRGNNEQFF.